The clone carrying this TCR beta chain was detected many times. What it binds is not known. This entry comes from a study of T cells in Graves' hyperthyroidism and ophthalmopathy. Study-wide points: Stable hyperthyroidism was separated from ophthalmopathy by a model based on 13 V-J features.

Patients were aged 18 to 65, had disease duration under 2 months, and had newly diagnosed hyperthyroidism. PBMCs were sourced from more than 9 ml fresh peripheral blood. Regions amplified from RNA transcripts were the TCR beta CDR3 regions. HTBI primers drove first-round RT-PCR of the TCR CDR3. TCRdb used MiXCR to reprocess the multiplex PCR reads, holding one entry per CDR3 protein. The profile shows around 350,000 distinct CDR3 sequences, 17% of them singletons. Between the trimmed V and J ends, which lost 2 bases and 2 bases, there was a span of 10 bases. The CDR3 runs to 15 residues. Germline assignment: CDR1 MDHEN and CDR2 SYDVKM.

The source is a woman aged 25-40 years with Graves' hyperthyroidism that later progressed to Graves' ophthalmopathy. The rearrangement links TRBV28 to TRBJ1-5, with a tentative D call TRBD1 (5 bases). The source material was blood. The CDR3, as DNA: TGTGCCAGCAGTTTAGGGGGATTAGGCAATCAGCCCCAGCATTTT. Its protein is CASSLGGLGNQPQHF.